A single sample is the source of the 3 T cell receptor beta chains below, sequenced in a study of radiotherapy plus CTLA-4 blockade in lung cancer. Using immunoSEQ multiplex PCR, the repertoire was profiled, and TCRdb retains in-frame clones only, with some absent. The table includes tens of thousands of clones, about 78% detected once. Sample: peripheral blood, taken from a patient treated with radiotherapy plus ipilimumab. These receptors were collected from a human donor with non-small cell lung cancer who had a partial response to radiotherapy plus ipilimumab. Some clones in this sample may be carry-over from other donors' samples.

This chain joins TRBV28 and TRBJ2-3, with no clear D. The CDR3 spans 14 residues. The ends were cut back, 2 bases at V and 6 bases at J, with 12 bases in the middle. The germline V gene has CDR1 MDHEN and CDR2 SYDVKM. The CDR3 sequence is CASSLLTRGDTQYF. CDR3 nucleotides: TGTGCCAGCAGTTTACTGACTCGTGGGGATACGCAGTATTTT.

V usage is TRBV7-9 and J usage is TRBJ2-2; 8 positions agree with TRBD2. The V gene end was trimmed by 3 bases and the J gene end by 5 bases; junction bases not matched to a gene: 5. Germline CDR1 is SEHNR and CDR2 is FQNEAQ (reference sequence). The CDR3 runs to 15 residues. The CDR3 DNA reads TGTGCCAGCAGCTTGGCAAGCGGGAGAACCGGGGAGCTGTTTTTT. Its translation: CASSLASGRTGELFF.

V usage is TRBV29-1 and J usage is TRBJ2-4; D gene unclear. This CDR3 is 11 amino acids long. The ends were cut back, 4 bases at V and 3 bases at J, with 4 bases in the middle. Germline values: CDR1 SQVTM, CDR2 ANQGSEA. The CDR3 sequence: CSVVSKNIQYF. In nucleotides, the CDR3 is TGCAGCGTTGTTAGCAAAAACATTCAGTACTTC.